This TCR beta chain is drawn from a study of blood T cell repertoires in COVID-19. On the study more broadly: The United States, Italy and Spain supplied acute and convalescent COVID-19 samples. PBMCs, B-cell-depleted T cells, or T cells were the source of the cDNA or gDNA that made up the material.

Original analysis: Amplification of reference gene primers provided the estimated nucleated cell counts. Clones were read by immunoSEQ multiplex PCR, and TCRdb kept only the in-frame ones, dropping some. D and trimming come from the DNA, and the V and J calls and clone size come from that table. The profile shows around 67,000 clones, approximately 86% of them singletons. V trimming: 7 bases; J trimming: 3 bases; junction bases outside the gene matches: 5. Germline CDR1 and CDR2: LNHDA and SQIVND (reference sequence). The CDR3 length is 14 residues. Source material: peripheral blood. The chain carries TRBV19 and TRBJ1-4; TRBD1 agrees at 7 bases. The receptor was derived from a woman older than 75 with active or convalescent COVID-19. The CDR3 DNA reads TGTGCCAGTAAAGCAACAGGGGCTAATGAAAAACTGTTTTTT. Encoded protein: CASKATGANEKLFF.